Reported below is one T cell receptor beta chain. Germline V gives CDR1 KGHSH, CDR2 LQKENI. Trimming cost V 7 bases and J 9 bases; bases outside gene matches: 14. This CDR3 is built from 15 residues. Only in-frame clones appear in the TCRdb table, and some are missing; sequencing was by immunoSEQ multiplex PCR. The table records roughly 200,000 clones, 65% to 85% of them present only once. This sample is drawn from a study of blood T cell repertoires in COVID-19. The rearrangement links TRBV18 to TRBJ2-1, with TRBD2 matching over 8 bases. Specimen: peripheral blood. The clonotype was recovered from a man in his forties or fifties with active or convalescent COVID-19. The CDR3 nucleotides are TGTGCCAGCTGGGACCTTAGCGGGACGGGAACTGAGCAGTTCTTC. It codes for CASWDLSGTGTEQFF. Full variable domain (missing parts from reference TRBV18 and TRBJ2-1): NAGVMQNPRHLVRRRGQEARLRCSPMKGHSHVYWYRQLPEEGLKFMVYLQKENIIDESGMPKERFSAEFPKEGPSILRIQQVVRGDSAAYFCASWDLSGTGTEQFFGPGTRLTVL.